Following are 20 T cell receptor beta chains from one sample sequenced in a study of OX40 agonist ivuxolimab in advanced cancers. Method: immunoSEQ multiplex PCR; TCRdb's copy keeps in-frame clones and lacks some. The repertoire consists of some 96,000 clones, with 89% occurring once and the leading ten covering 0.15% to 0.2%. Material: CD4+ or CD8+ T cells sorted from blood, obtained in a trial of the OX40 agonist ivuxolimab. All receptors derive from an adult with an advanced solid tumor such as melanoma, head and neck, liver or kidney cancer.

The rearrangement uses TRBV6-1 and TRBJ1-2; D is perhaps TRBD1 (5 bases). Trimming cost V 6 bases and J 8 bases, with 16 bases left between them. The CDR3 consists of 13 residues. Germline V CDR1 and CDR2: MNHNS, SASEGT. This chain's CDR3 is CASRGGGLGGYTF. The CDR3 DNA sequence: TGTGCCAGCAGGGGGGGAGGATTGGGAGGCTACACCTTC.

V usage is TRBV7-2 and J usage is TRBJ1-5; 7 bases map to TRBD1. CDR3 length equals 15 residues. Germline V gene sequence: CDR1 SGHTA, CDR2 FQGNSA. Germline trimming cut 5 bases from V and 3 bases from J; bases unmatched to any gene: 7. CDR3 in amino acids: CASSRTGGSNQPQHF. In DNA, the CDR3 is TGTGCCAGCAGCCGGACAGGAGGTTCCAATCAGCCCCAGCATTTT.

Only one count was recorded for this clone. The chain has TRBV5-1 and TRBJ2-3; no definite D call. Trimming stripped 1 base from V and 6 bases from J, with 18 bases between. CDR3 length: 16 residues. Germline-derived CDR1 and CDR2 are SGHRS and YFSETQ. The CDR3 spells CASSLSSQLSYDTQYF. For the CDR3, the DNA is TGCGCCAGCAGCTTGTCCAGCCAACTTTCATACGATACGCAGTATTTT.

CDR3 DNA sequence: TGCAGCGTTGAAGTTGGCCGGGGTACAGGGGCGGGCTACACCTTC. It translates to CSVEVGRGTGAGYTF. The rearrangement uses TRBV29-1 and TRBJ1-2; 7 nucleotides line up with TRBD1. V gave up 1 base and J gave up 8 bases; unmatched junction bases: 13. The V gene's germline CDR1 is SQVTM and CDR2 ANQGSEA. This CDR3 has 15 residues. Together with reference TRBV29-1 and TRBJ1-2, the CDR3 gives the full variable domain: SAVISQKPSRDICQRGTSLTIQCQVDSQVTMMFWYRQQPGQSLTLIATANQGSEATYESGFVIDKFPISRPNLTFSTLTVSNMSPEDSSIYLCSVEVGRGTGAGYTFGSGTRLTVV.

The genes are TRBV19 and TRBJ2-1; TRBD2 agrees at 10 bases. Germline lookup yields CDR1 LNHDA and CDR2 SQIVND (reference sequence). The CDR3 spans 17 residues. The V and J ends lost 5 bases and 8 bases, in that order; junction bases with no gene match: 15. Here the CDR3 DNA reads TGTGCCAGTAGTTCCCCAAGGAGCGGGAGGGCCAGGGATGAGCAGTTCTTC. This codes for CASSSPRSGRARDEQFF.

The chain is built from TRBV30 and TRBJ1-2; D is unclear. From germline, CDR1 is GTSNPN and CDR2 SVGIG (reference sequence). This CDR3 spans 15 amino acids. With 2 bases removed from V and 2 bases from J, the gap between germline ends came to 15 bases. The CDR3: CAWSPLGLGNYGYTF. The DNA of the CDR3 is TGTGCCTGGAGTCCGCTGGGCTTGGGAAACTATGGCTACACCTTC.

The chain recombines TRBV29-1 with TRBJ2-3, with D possibly being TRBD1 or TRBD2 (5 bases each). Trimming took 7 bases from V and 6 from J, leaving 14 bases between them. There are 12 residues in the CDR3. The V gene's germline CDR1 is SQVTM and CDR2 ANQGSEA. CDR3 nucleotides: TGCAGCGGAGGGGTGGCATCGGATACGCAGTATTTT. Encoded protein: CSGGVASDTQYF.

The rearrangement links TRBV28 to TRBJ2-7; 8 bases fit TRBD2. The CDR3 is made up of 12 amino acids. V shed 6 bases, J shed 6 bases, and the junction held 4 bases outside the gene matches. The germline CDR1 and CDR2 sequences are MDHEN and SYDVKM. CDR3 in amino acids: CASSGGGFEQYF. The CDR3 bases are TGTGCCAGCAGCGGGGGGGGCTTCGAGCAGTACTTC.

The gene calls are TRBV30 and TRBJ2-5, with D possibly being TRBD2 (5 bases). CDR1 and CDR2 (germline): GTSNPN, SVGIG (reference sequence). Trimming removed 2 bases from V and 4 bases from J, with 8 bases in between. The CDR3 length is 12 residues. This CDR3 is CAWSPGVETQYF. CDR3 coding DNA: TGTGCCTGGAGTCCCGGGGTAGAGACCCAGTACTTC.

On this clone: Other DNA sequences in this specimen translate into the identical CDR3. DNA of the CDR3: TGTGCCAGCAGCTTAGGGGGGGACAGTTATGGCTACACCTTC. Translation: CASSLGGDSYGYTF. The chain links TRBV7-2 to TRBJ1-2; the match to TRBD1 covers 7 bases. J lost 5 bases, V lost 1 base, and 4 bases had no gene match. CDR3 size: 14 residues. Per germline, CDR1 SGHTA and CDR2 FQGNSA.

The chain links TRBV5-1 to TRBJ2-1, with TRBD2 matching over 10 bases. V shed 5 bases, J shed 5 bases, and the junction held 4 bases outside the gene matches. Germline V gene sequence: CDR1 SGHRS, CDR2 YFSETQ. The CDR3 runs to 14 residues. CDR3 protein: CASSPSGGNNEQFF. CDR3 in DNA: TGCGCCAGCAGTCCTAGCGGGGGAAACAATGAGCAGTTCTTC.

V usage is TRBV6-5 and J usage is TRBJ2-7, with 8 bases that match TRBD1. CDR3 length: 15 amino acids. Unmatched junction bases numbered 8, after V lost 7 bases and J lost 0 bases. Germline assignment: CDR1 MNHEY and CDR2 SVGAGI. The CDR3 loop reads CASNAGGPGSYEQYF. DNA of the CDR3: TGTGCCAGCAACGCAGGGGGCCCGGGCTCCTACGAGCAGTACTTC.

This clone was recorded a few times. The chain couples TRBV9 to TRBJ2-1; TRBD2 is a possible D gene (6 bases). V lost 3 bases to trimming and J lost 9 bases, with 13 bases between them. Germline V gene data show CDR1 as SGDLS and CDR2 as YYNGEE. The CDR3 is 13 residues long. In DNA form, the CDR3 reads TGTGCCAGCAGCGCTTCTGGGAGGAGTGAGCAGTTCTTC. The encoded protein is CASSASGRSEQFF.

The chain uses TRBV29-1 and TRBJ2-7; D is possibly TRBD1 (5 bases). In germline, CDR1 is SQVTM, CDR2 ANQGSEA. Trimming cost V 6 bases and J 0 bases, with 9 bases left between them. The CDR3 consists of 12 residues. The CDR3 here is CSVGGHSYEQYF. As DNA, the CDR3 is TGCAGCGTGGGTGGACACTCCTACGAGCAGTACTTC.

This clone was recorded a few times. The chain recombines TRBV19 with TRBJ1-2; TRBD1 matches 7 bases. The CDR3 runs to 14 residues. CDR1 and CDR2 from the germline V gene are LNHDA and SQIVND (reference sequence). V was pared by 2 bases and J by 4 bases, with 4 bases of the junction left unmatched. The CDR3 spells CASSINRGFYGYTF. Written as DNA, the CDR3 is TGTGCCAGTAGTATAAACAGGGGCTTCTATGGCTACACCTTC.

This rearrangement joins TRBV29-1 to TRBJ1-1; D is perhaps TRBD1 (5 bases). V was trimmed by 4 bases and J by 5 bases, leaving 11 bases between them. Germline V gives CDR1 SQVTM, CDR2 ANQGSEA. The CDR3 loop spans 12 amino acids. CDR3 in DNA: TGCAGCGTTGGGGGCAGTGGTACTGAAGCTTTCTTT. This translates into CSVGGSGTEAFF.

V usage is TRBV27 and J usage is TRBJ1-5, with 8 bases fitting TRBD1. The germline V gene encodes CDR1 MNHEY and CDR2 SMNVEV (reference sequence). J was trimmed by 7 bases and V by 6 bases; bases with no gene match: 5. The CDR3 has 13 amino acids. The CDR3 protein is CASSLTGVQPQHF. CDR3 DNA: TGTGCCAGCAGCCTGACAGGGGTGCAGCCCCAGCATTTT.

This chain links TRBV6-5 with TRBJ1-4, with D possibly TRBD1 on 5 matching bases. The CDR3 covers 15 residues. V was clipped by 0 bases and J by 5 bases, with 10 bases between them. Germline CDR1 reads MNHEY; CDR2 reads SVGAGI. CDR3 protein: CASSYSGNRNEKLFF. Written as DNA, the CDR3 is TGTGCCAGCAGTTACTCTGGCAACAGGAATGAAAAACTGTTTTTT.

This chain links TRBV11-2 with TRBJ2-2; no reliable D call. V lost 1 base to trimming and J lost 7 bases, with 4 bases between them. The CDR3 extends over 12 amino acids. Germline lookup yields CDR1 SGHAT and CDR2 FQNNGV. The DNA of the CDR3 is TGTGCCAGCAGCTTAGTTGGCGGGGAGCTGTTTTTT. Protein sequence: CASSLVGGELFF.

This sequence joins TRBV7-8 and TRBJ2-4, with 7 bases matching TRBD1. The V gene end was trimmed by 5 bases and the J gene end by 4 bases; junction bases not matched to a gene: 2. Germline CDR1 and CDR2: SGHVS and FQNEAQ. The CDR3 sequence is 13 residues long. The CDR3 nucleotides are TGTGCCAGCAGCCCGGGACAGAAAAACATTCAGTACTTC. It is translated as CASSPGQKNIQYF.